The T cell receptor beta chain under discussion was sequenced for a study of cytomegalovirus exposure and HLA in healthy donors. Repertoires were generated with immunoSEQ multiplex PCR, while TCRdb's copy carries only in-frame clones and drops some. The profile shows around 140,000 clones, around 90% of them singletons. Germline lookup yields CDR1 SGHTA and CDR2 FQGNSA. The CDR3 has 14 amino acids. Germline trimming cut 7 bases from V and 9 bases from J; bases unmatched to any gene: 10. The J gene is TRBJ1-3, the V gene TRBV7-2; 9 bases line up with TRBD1. The specimen sequenced was PBMCs. The clonotype was recovered from a man younger than 35 in good health and CMV-seropositive. CDR3 in DNA: TGTGCCAGCACCACTGGGACAGGGAGGACCACCATATATTTT. Amino acid sequence: CASTTGTGRTTIYF.